There are many counts of the clone carrying this T cell receptor beta chain. These data belong to a study of molecular identifiers for immune sequencing clone quantification. The germline V gene encodes CDR1 LGHDT and CDR2 YNNKEL (reference sequence). Trimming removed 0 bases from V and 1 base from J, with 6 bases in between. This CDR3 contains 14 residues. TCRdb ran MiXCR on the PCR reads and lists one entry per CDR3 protein. The sample includes around 470,000 distinct CDR3 sequences, over 20% of them seen just once. The clonotype originates from a human donor in good health. Some libraries in this study had Jurkat cell RNA spiked in. Material for sequencing was naive CD8+ T cells from blood, with Jurkat cell RNA spiked in. Subset: FACS-sorted CD8+CD4-CCR7+CD45RA+ naive T cells. This chain connects TRBV3-1 to TRBJ2-5, with unresolved D. The CDR3 DNA reads as TGTGCCAGCAGCCAAGAAGCAGGCCAAGAGACCCAGTACTTC. Its protein product is CASSQEAGQETQYF.